The next 8 T cell receptor beta chains were all read from a single sample in a study of early T cells in non-severe SARS-CoV-2 infection. TCRdb analysed the 5' RACE reads with MiXCR anew, one entry per CDR3 protein. The sample consists of approximately 33,000 distinct CDR3 sequences, roughly 5.3% of them appearing once. The source material was whole blood. The source of these receptors is an adult who was a healthcare worker with PCR-confirmed SARS-CoV-2 infection or an uninfected control (not recorded which).

This clonotype was found once. The chain employs TRBV24-1 and TRBJ2-5; 8 bases agree with TRBD2. Germline CDR1 is KGHDR and CDR2 is SFDVKD. V was pared by 4 bases and J by 4 bases, with 13 bases of the junction left unmatched. This CDR3 region has 17 residues. The CDR3 reads CATSDLPSSGVTETQYF. CDR3 nucleotides: TGTGCCACCAGTGACCTTCCGAGTAGCGGGGTAACAGAGACCCAGTACTTC.

In its sample, this clonotype was seen many times. V and J are TRBV4-3 and TRBJ2-5; TRBD2 aligns across 7 bases. V lost 0 bases to trimming and J lost 1 base; unmatched junction nucleotides: 14. The CDR3 totals 19 residues. Germline assignment: CDR1 LGHNA and CDR2 YSLEER. The CDR3 loop reads CASSQDPAGVGIGQETQYF. The CDR3 bases are TGCGCCAGCAGCCAAGACCCGGCGGGGGTGGGGATCGGCCAAGAGACCCAGTACTTC.

This clonotype was counted ten times or more. The chain combines TRBV19 with TRBJ2-6; D unclear. The CDR3 length is 13 residues. V was trimmed by 6 bases and J by 0 bases, leaving 3 bases between them. Germline V gene sequence: CDR1 LNHDA, CDR2 SQIVND (reference sequence). The DNA of the CDR3 is TGTGCCAGTAGAGTCTCTGGGGCCAACGTCCTGACTTTC. It is translated as CASRVSGANVLTF. Based on the CDR3 plus reference TRBV19 and TRBJ2-6, the full variable domain is DGGITQSPKYLFRKEGQNVTLSCEQNLNHDAMYWYRQDPGQGLRLIYYSQIVNDFQKGDIAEGYSVSREKKESFPLTVTSAQKNPTAFYLCASRVSGANVLTFGAGSRLTVL.

The chain carries TRBV29-1 and TRBJ2-7; 8 nucleotides match TRBD1. V gave up 6 bases and J gave up 2 bases; unmatched junction bases: 3. The CDR3 contains 12 residues. CDR1 is SQVTM, CDR2 ANQGSEA, per germline. This CDR3 reads CSVGTGAYEQYF. The DNA for the CDR3 is TGCAGCGTCGGGACAGGTGCCTACGAGCAGTACTTC.

This clonotype was detected many times. The V call is TRBV11-2, the J call TRBJ2-2; TRBD2 aligns across 7 bases. Germline trimming cut 4 bases from V and 2 bases from J; bases unmatched to any gene: 7. This CDR3 has 16 amino acids. Germline CDR1 is SGHAT and CDR2 is FQNNGV. Here the CDR3 DNA reads TGTGCCAGCAGCTCGTCCAGCGGGACCAACACCGGGGAGCTGTTTTTT. Its protein is CASSSSSGTNTGELFF.

This clonotype was picked up many times. The V gene is TRBV12-3 or TRBV12-4, the J gene TRBJ1-4; perhaps TRBD1 as D (6 bases). This CDR3 is built from 15 residues. V was trimmed by 5 bases and J by 7 bases, leaving 17 bases between them. This chain's CDR3 is CASSPHQGGGEKLFF. The CDR3 DNA is TGTGCCAGCAGTCCCCACCAGGGAGGGGGTGAAAAACTGTTTTTT.

This clonotype was recorded many times. This chain links TRBV12-3 or TRBV12-4 with TRBJ1-6, with D unresolved. This CDR3 is built from 15 residues. The germline V and J ends were trimmed by 4 bases and 6 bases, with 13 bases remaining between them. CDR3 in DNA: TGTGCCAGCAGTTCCGAGGTCCTTGGTAATTCACCCCTCCACTTT. It specifies CASSSEVLGNSPLHF.

This clonotype is labeled as medium-sized. The CDR3 DNA sequence: TGTGCCAGCAGCTTTACACAGGGTTCTTACGAAAAACTGTTTTTT. Its protein product is CASSFTQGSYEKLFF. This sequence joins TRBV13 and TRBJ1-4; possible D gene TRBD1, 6 bases. Germline CDR1 is PRHDT and CDR2 is FYEKMQ (reference sequence). The germline V and J ends were trimmed by 3 bases and 8 bases, with 16 bases remaining between them. CDR3 length: 15 amino acids.